A selection of T cell receptor beta chains follows, all from one sample in a study of cytomegalovirus exposure and HLA in healthy donors. TCRdb keeps only in-frame clones here, not all; method: immunoSEQ multiplex PCR. Of approximately 220,000 clones listed, approximately 88% are singletons. Sample: PBMCs. These receptor sequences come from a boy between 2 and 10 years old in good health and CMV-seronegative. The CDR3 runs from the conserved cysteine through the conserved F or W. A D gene is named only where the DNA matches it firmly. Clone size, where shown, is once, few, many, or a class for clones that have expanded.

clone_size j_call cdr3_length v_call d_call cdr3_nt cdr3_aa
. TRBJ2-3 14 TRBV10-3 TRBD2 TGTGCCACCTTACTAGCGGGGGACACAGATACGCAGTATTTT CATLLAGDTDTQYF
. TRBJ1-2 14 TRBV30 . TGTGCCTGGAGTGTAGCGGGGGTTAACTATGGCTACACCTTC CAWSVAGVNYGYTF
. TRBJ1-1 18 TRBV11-2 TRBD1 TGTGCCAGCAGCTCCCCCACTTCAGGGGGCGGTCTTAACACTGAAGCTTTCTTT CASSSPTSGGGLNTEAFF
once TRBJ2-1 15 TRBV27 . TGTGCCAGCAGTTTAATAGTGGGGAGTCACAATGAGCAGTTCTTC CASSLIVGSHNEQFF
. TRBJ2-1 16 TRBV28 TRBD1 TGTGCCAGCAGTTTGTTAAGGGACAGCATCTACAATGAGCAGTTCTTC CASSLLRDSIYNEQFF
few TRBJ2-2 16 TRBV21-1 . TGTGCCAGCAGGACGGGGGGGGCCTTTAACACCGGGGAGCTGTTTTTT CASRTGGAFNTGELFF
. TRBJ1-1 16 TRBV7-2 . TGTGCCAGCAGCTTACTGGGACAAATTTTGAACACTGAAGCTTTCTTT CASSLLGQILNTEAFF
. TRBJ2-7 15 TRBV2 TRBD2 TGTGCCAGCAGCGATAGCGGGGGACCCTACTACGAGCAGTACTTC CASSDSGGPYYEQYF
. TRBJ2-7 14 TRBV5-6 . TGTGCCAGCAGCTTCCCGACAGGCGGATACGAGCAGTACTTC CASSFPTGGYEQYF
once TRBJ2-1 14 TRBV5-4 TRBD2 TGTGCCAGCAGCTTAAGGCTCGGGGGGAATGAGCAGTTCTTC CASSLRLGGNEQFF
. TRBJ2-7 14 TRBV10-3 . TGTGCCATCAGTGAGTCAAAGGACAGTCTGGAGCAGTACTTC CAISESKDSLEQYF
. TRBJ2-1 13 TRBV4-1 TRBD2 TGCGCCAGCAGCCCGACTAGCGGGAGCGAGCAGTTCTTC CASSPTSGSEQFF
. TRBJ2-1 13 TRBV6-6 . TGTGCCAGCGGGCCCCCTAGCTTCCATGAGCAGTTCTTC CASGPPSFHEQFF
few TRBJ1-4 14 TRBV7-9 . TGTGCCAGCAGTCCTTTTCAGACTAATGAAAAACTGTTTTTT CASSPFQTNEKLFF
. TRBJ2-3 17 TRBV5-4 TRBD2 TGTGCCAGCAGCTTGGTTGAGGGAGGGAGGGGCACAGATACGCAGTATTTT CASSLVEGGRGTDTQYF
. TRBJ1-1 14 TRBV9 . TGTGCCAGCAGCGCTAGATCGGGGTTGACTGAAGCTTTCTTT CASSARSGLTEAFF
. TRBJ2-3 14 TRBV4-1 . TGCGCCAGCAGCCAAGTGTCAGACACAGATACGCAGTATTTT CASSQVSDTDTQYF
. TRBJ2-3 15 TRBV19 TRBD2 TGTGCCAGTAGTATAATGGGGGAGGGAATAGATACGCAGTATTTT CASSIMGEGIDTQYF
. TRBJ2-1 15 TRBV29-1 TRBD2 TGCAGCGTTGAAGCGTGGCTAGCGGGGGTTAATGAGCAGTTCTTC CSVEAWLAGVNEQFF
. TRBJ1-6 16 TRBV7-8 TRBD1 TGTGCCAGCAGCGAACATGCCGGGACAGGGAATTCACCCCTCCACTTT CASSEHAGTGNSPLHF
. TRBJ1-2 12 TRBV6-1 TRBD1 TGTGCCGGGCGACAGGGCCCGGGCGGCTACACCTTC CAGRQGPGGYTF
. TRBJ2-6 17 TRBV7-6 TRBD1 TGTGCCAGCAGCTTATATGACAGGGGATCTGGGGCCAACGTCCTGACTTTC CASSLYDRGSGANVLTF
. TRBJ2-7 15 TRBV6-1 TRBD1 TGTGCCAGCAGTGATGTAAGGACAGGTATGAACGAGCAGTACTTC CASSDVRTGMNEQYF
. TRBJ2-7 13 TRBV7-7 TRBD2 TGTGCTAGCAGCTTCAGTGGGGGGGGCGAGCAGTACTTC CASSFSGGGEQYF
. TRBJ2-3 13 TRBV2 TRBD2 TGTGCCAGCAGGGGGACTAGCCGGGTTACGCAGTATTTT CASRGTSRVTQYF
. TRBJ1-2 17 TRBV23-1 TRBD1 TGCGCCAGCAGTCAATCCACAGGGGGGACGGATAACTATGGCTACACCTTC CASSQSTGGTDNYGYTF
. TRBJ2-1 12 TRBV7-3 TRBD2 TGTGCCAGCAGCCGCCCGGGGACTAGTCTGTTCTTC CASSRPGTSLFF
. TRBJ2-3 14 TRBV4-1 TRBD1 TGCGCCAGCAGCCCCGGGACAGGGTCAGATACGCAGTATTTT CASSPGTGSDTQYF
. TRBJ2-7 15 TRBV27 TRBD1 TGTGCCAGCAAAACAGAGGGACAGGGTACCTACGAGCAGTACTTC CASKTEGQGTYEQYF
. TRBJ1-2 15 TRBV18 TRBD1 TGTGCCAGCTCACCGACAGGGGTGAGGGACTATGGCTACACCTTC CASSPTGVRDYGYTF
once TRBJ2-5 16 TRBV9 TRBD2 TGTGCCAGCAGCGGGGCGGACTACCCAGCCGCGGGGGCCCAGTACTTC CASSGADYPAAGAQYF
once TRBJ2-1 16 TRBV7-9 TRBD1 TGTTCCAGCAGCCGAAGGGACAGCCCCTCCTACAATGAGCAGTTCTTC CSSSRRDSPSYNEQFF
. TRBJ2-7 17 TRBV7-9 TRBD2 TGTGCCAGCAGCTACCCCCCCGGGACTAGCGGGATCTACGAGCAGTACTTC CASSYPPGTSGIYEQYF
. TRBJ2-3 14 TRBV30 TRBD2 TGTGCCTGGAACACAGGACTAGCGATAGATACGCAGTATTTT CAWNTGLAIDTQYF
. TRBJ1-3 15 TRBV6-5 TRBD1 TGTGCCAGCAGTTACTCGACAGGGCCGGGAAACACCATATATTTT CASSYSTGPGNTIYF
. TRBJ2-1 12 TRBV5-1 . TGCGCCAGCAGCTTGACGGGGGTTGAGCAGTTCTTC CASSLTGVEQFF
. TRBJ2-1 15 TRBV4-1 . TGCGCCAGCAGCCGAGACAAGAGCTCCTACAATGAGCAGTTCTTC CASSRDKSSYNEQFF
. TRBJ1-1 13 TRBV29-1 . TGCAGCGTTGAAGATCACAGGGAAAATGAAGCTTTCTTT CSVEDHRENEAFF
. TRBJ1-2 14 TRBV6-6 TRBD1 TGTGCCAGCGCAGGGGACAGGGAGGGCTATGGCTACACCTTC CASAGDREGYGYTF
. TRBJ2-7 12 TRBV30 TRBD2 TGTGCCTCTAGCGGGGGGGCCTACGAGCAGTACTTC CASSGGAYEQYF
. TRBJ2-2 13 TRBV30 . TGTGCCTGGAGTGTAACGCAGGGGGGGGAGCTGTTTTTT CAWSVTQGGELFF
. TRBJ2-5 14 TRBV9 . TGTGCCAGCAGCGTCTCAGTATTGATAGAGACCCAGTACTTC CASSVSVLIETQYF
. TRBJ2-7 14 TRBV19 TRBD1 TGTGCCAGTACCCCCGGGACAGGGGCCTACGAGCAGTACTTC CASTPGTGAYEQYF
. TRBJ1-2 13 TRBV30 TRBD1 TGTGCCTGCTCCCAGACAGGGAACGATGGCTACACCTTC CACSQTGNDGYTF
. TRBJ2-5 12 TRBV7-9 . TGTGCCAGCAGCCTGACTGAATCGGCCCAGTACTTC CASSLTESAQYF
. TRBJ1-5 13 TRBV6-1 . TGTGCCAGCAGTCACAGGGTTAATCAGCCCCAGCATTTT CASSHRVNQPQHF
few TRBJ1-1 13 TRBV5-4 . TGTGCCGGTGGGTTGACAGGGAACACTGAAGCTTTCTTT CAGGLTGNTEAFF
. TRBJ2-7 14 TRBV19 TRBD2 TGTGCCAGTAGTTCGTCGGGAGGAGATTACGAGCAGTACTTC CASSSSGGDYEQYF
. TRBJ2-7 15 TRBV7-2 . TGTGCCAGCAGCTTAGCGCCAGGGGCCGGCTACGAGCAGTACTTC CASSLAPGAGYEQYF